Below, 26 T cell receptor beta chains from the same sample are listed, as sequenced in a study of blood T cell repertoires in COVID-19 (dated by TCRdb to between 2020 and 2021). Libraries were prepared through the immunoSEQ multiplex PCR assay. TCRdb provides this immuneACCESS table in a form limited to in-frame rearrangements. Some clones are lacking; in checked studies, under half of them reflect an unresolved V gene, and why the rest are absent is not known. In this sample the table shows fewer than 150,000 clones, more than 85% of which occur a single time. The top ten clonotypes cover under 7% of the sample. The sequencing sample was made of peripheral blood. The receptor source for this set is a human donor in a cohort sampled during active COVID-19.

The rearrangement links TRBV10-1 to TRBJ2-7; D gene uncertain. This CDR3 region has 14 residues. Trimming left V 2 bases short and J 2 bases short, with 10 bases between. Germline V gene data show CDR1 as WNHNN and CDR2 as SYGVQD (reference sequence). The CDR3 here is CASSETVRPYEQYF. CDR3 nucleotides: TGCGCCAGCAGTGAGACGGTGCGGCCCTACGAGCAGTACTTC.

The V gene is TRBV6-6, the J gene TRBJ2-7; TRBD2 matches 7 bases. CDR3 length: 14 amino acids. J lost 3 bases, V lost 6 bases, and 8 bases had no gene match. Per germline, CDR1 MNHNY and CDR2 SVGAGI (reference sequence). CDR3 residues: CASRQKRDYYEQYF. The CDR3 bases are TGTGCCAGCAGACAAAAGCGGGACTACTACGAGCAGTACTTC.

The chain carries TRBV9 and TRBJ2-2, with D perhaps matching TRBD2 (5 bases). This CDR3 region has 16 residues. V was clipped by 0 bases and J by 0 bases, with 9 bases between them. Germline V gives CDR1 SGDLS, CDR2 YYNGEE. CDR3 nucleotide sequence: TGTGCCAGCAGCGTAGGTAGGCGGGCGAACACCGGGGAGCTGTTTTTT. It specifies CASSVGRRANTGELFF.

J is TRBJ2-2 and V is TRBV5-5, with 9 positions matching TRBD1. Per germline, CDR1 SGHKS and CDR2 YYEKEE (reference sequence). The CDR3 contains 17 residues. V lost 3 bases, J lost 6 bases, and 12 bases stayed unmatched. Written as DNA, the CDR3 is TGTGCCAGCAGCTCATCGGGGACAGGGATTAGTTCCGGGGAGCTGTTTTTT. Its protein is CASSSSGTGISSGELFF.

This sequence joins TRBV28 and TRBJ2-3; 9 nucleotides align to TRBD2. This CDR3 spans 15 amino acids. The V gene end was trimmed by 4 bases and the J gene end by 6 bases; junction bases not matched to a gene: 8. Germline CDR1 is MDHEN and CDR2 is SYDVKM. DNA of the CDR3: TGTGCCAGCAGTTCCTATAGCGGGAGTCTCGATACGCAGTATTTT. Its translation: CASSSYSGSLDTQYF.

V gene TRBV28 combines with J gene TRBJ2-7; 9 bases fit TRBD1. This CDR3 is 19 amino acids long. The germline V gene has CDR1 MDHEN and CDR2 SYDVKM. V shed 5 bases, J shed 6 bases, and the junction held 23 bases outside the gene matches. The CDR3 spells CASSTNRDRVWVGPSEQYF. The DNA of the CDR3 is TGTGCCAGCAGTACAAACCGGGACAGGGTTTGGGTGGGGCCTAGCGAGCAGTACTTC.

V and J are TRBV30 and TRBJ2-1, with 9 bases that match TRBD1. V lost 5 bases, J lost 3 bases, and 5 bases stayed unmatched. Germline V gene lookup returns CDR1 GTSNPN and CDR2 SVGIG (reference sequence). This CDR3 comprises 14 residues. CDR3 in amino acids: CAWRRGQGYNEQFF. CDR3 in DNA: TGTGCCTGGCGCCGGGGACAGGGCTACAATGAGCAGTTCTTC.

This chain uses TRBV7-9 with TRBJ1-2; D is possibly TRBD1 (5 bases). The CDR3 runs 14 residues. Germline V lookup: CDR1 SEHNR, CDR2 FQNEAQ (reference sequence). The V gene lost 5 bases and the J gene lost 8 bases, with 18 bases spanning the gap. The CDR3 nucleotides are TGTGCCAGCAGCCCACAGGCGGTGGGCTGGGGCTACACCTTC. Protein sequence: CASSPQAVGWGYTF.

J is TRBJ2-5 and V is TRBV19; TRBD1 matches at 8 bases. This CDR3 spans 16 amino acids. CDR1 is LNHDA, CDR2 SQIVND, per germline (reference sequence). V lost 5 bases, J lost 2 bases, and 10 bases stayed unmatched. The CDR3 bases are TGTGCCAGTAGTCTTCAGGGGGCAGGCTCTCAAGAGACCCAGTACTTC. Protein product: CASSLQGAGSQETQYF.

The genes are TRBV11-3 and TRBJ2-1; the match to TRBD1 covers 8 bases. This CDR3 is 14 amino acids long. Germline CDR1 reads SGHNT; CDR2 reads YENEEA. The ends lost 3 bases at V and 3 bases at J; junction bases unmatched: 1. The CDR3 DNA sequence: TGTGCCAGCAGCTTCGGGACAGGCTACAATGAGCAGTTCTTC. Its translation: CASSFGTGYNEQFF.

The chain uses TRBV6-2 or TRBV6-3 and TRBJ1-1; D is perhaps TRBD1 (6 bases). CDR1 is MNHEY, CDR2 SVGEGT, per germline. Trimming pared 5 bases from V and 3 bases from J, leaving 16 bases between. The CDR3 loop spans 15 amino acids. In DNA, the CDR3 is TGTGCCAGCAGTCGCAGGACAGTTCCTTACACTGAAGCTTTCTTT. Protein: CASSRRTVPYTEAFF.

This clone was recorded only once. The chain recombines TRBV2 with TRBJ2-6; D is possibly TRBD2 (5 bases). The CDR3 is 18 amino acids. V dropped 1 base and J dropped 0 bases, with 13 bases sitting between them. CDR1 and CDR2 (germline): SNHLY, FYNNEI. As DNA, the CDR3 is TGTGCCAGCAGTGAAGTCATCCCCAGCGGCTCTGGGGCCAACGTCCTGACTTTC. Protein sequence: CASSEVIPSGSGANVLTF.

The chain joins TRBV18 to TRBJ1-2, with a weak D call TRBD1 (6 bases). Germline V lookup: CDR1 KGHSH, CDR2 LQKENI. The CDR3 contains 15 residues. Between the trimmed V and J ends, which lost 3 bases and 2 bases, there was a span of 13 bases. CDR3 loop: CASSPSDRTNYGYTF. DNA for the CDR3: TGTGCCAGCTCACCTTCTGACAGGACAAACTATGGCTACACCTTC.

This chain joins TRBV3-1 (or the pseudogene TRBV3-2) and TRBJ2-5; D might be TRBD1 (6 bases). The CDR3 spans 16 residues. Germline V CDR1 and CDR2: LGHDT, YNNKEL (reference sequence). V lost 3 bases to trimming and J lost 3 bases, with 17 bases between them. CDR3 sequence reads: CASSHALGAVEETQYF. CDR3 nucleotide sequence: TGTGCCAGCAGCCACGCCCTGGGGGCTGTAGAAGAGACCCAGTACTTC.

The CDR3 sequence: CASRGTAYSGTDTQYF. CDR3 nucleotides: TGTGCCAGCAGGGGGACTGCCTACTCCGGCACAGATACGCAGTATTTT. J is TRBJ2-3 and V is TRBV28; TRBD2 is a possible D gene (6 bases). Germline CDR1 MDHEN, CDR2 SYDVKM. CDR3 size: 16 residues. Trimming shortened V by 6 bases and J by 1 base, and 17 bases separated the two germline ends.

This clone was observed a handful of times. The rearrangement uses TRBV9 and TRBJ1-1; D may be TRBD1 (6 bases). Trimming pared 3 bases from V and 4 bases from J, leaving 22 bases between. The CDR3 has 17 amino acids. Germline assignment: CDR1 SGDLS and CDR2 YYNGEE. This chain's CDR3 is CASSAQSGRGRGTEAFF. The CDR3 coding sequence is TGTGCCAGCAGCGCCCAATCCGGTCGGGGCAGGGGCACTGAAGCTTTCTTT.

The CDR3 loop reads CASSWDFNYGYTF. The CDR3 DNA reads TGCGCCAGCAGCTGGGACTTTAACTATGGCTACACCTTC. The genes are TRBV10-2 and TRBJ1-2; a possible D gene is TRBD1 (5 bases). This CDR3 region has 13 residues. The germline V gene has CDR1 WSHSY and CDR2 SAAADI. V dropped 6 bases and J dropped 1 base, with 9 bases sitting between them.

This clone appeared once. Other DNA sequences in the same sample also yield this CDR3. This sequence joins TRBV3-1 (or the pseudogene TRBV3-2) and TRBJ1-4; the match to TRBD1 covers 7 bases. CDR1 is LGHDT, CDR2 YNNKEL, per germline (reference sequence). The CDR3 spans 15 residues. After removal of 1 base from V and 3 bases from J, the junction contained 2 bases not matched to a gene. In DNA form, the CDR3 reads TGTGCCAGCAGCCAAGTTAGGGGGCCTAATGAAAAACTGTTTTTT. As protein: CASSQVRGPNEKLFF.

The V call is TRBV28, the J call TRBJ2-7; D not certain. The CDR3 has 13 residues. Germline lookup yields CDR1 MDHEN and CDR2 SYDVKM. Deletions cut 4 bases from V and 7 bases from J, with 14 bases between. The chain's CDR3 is CASSSPPPGEQYF. CDR3 nucleotide sequence: TGTGCCAGCAGTTCGCCTCCCCCAGGAGAGCAGTACTTC.

The chain carries TRBV15 and TRBJ2-7; 7 nucleotides align to TRBD2. V lost 0 bases to trimming and J lost 5 bases; unmatched junction nucleotides: 7. The CDR3 runs 15 residues. Germline CDR1 and CDR2: LNHNV and YYDKDF (reference sequence). CDR3 loop: CATSREDSGRDEQYF. The CDR3 nucleotides read TGTGCCACCAGCAGAGAGGATAGCGGGCGGGACGAGCAGTACTTC.

This clone occurred a few times. V usage is TRBV3-1 (or the pseudogene TRBV3-2) and J usage is TRBJ2-5; 8 bases match TRBD2. V gave up 1 base and J gave up 5 bases; unmatched junction bases: 6. CDR1 is LGHDT and CDR2 is YNNKEL in the germline V gene (reference sequence). This CDR3 region has 15 residues. The CDR3 DNA follows: TGTGCCAGCAGCCAAGGAGTGACGGGAGGGGAGACCCAGTACTTC. Translated: CASSQGVTGGETQYF.

The gene calls are TRBV11-2 and TRBJ2-7, with D tentatively TRBD1 (6 bases). This CDR3 comprises 13 residues. Germline V gene data show CDR1 as SGHAT and CDR2 as FQNNGV. Trimming took 3 bases from V and 2 from J, leaving 8 bases between them. The chain's CDR3 is CASSLGHTYEQYF. The CDR3 DNA follows: TGTGCCAGCAGCTTGGGACATACCTACGAGCAGTACTTC.

The chain couples TRBV6-5 to TRBJ1-2; maybe TRBD1 (5 bases). The V end lost 0 bases, the J end lost 2 bases, and 10 bases lay between the germline ends. The length of the CDR3 is 15 residues. Germline CDR1 MNHEY, CDR2 SVGAGI. The CDR3 region has the DNA TGTGCCAGCAGTTACTCGAACGCAGGGAACTATGGCTACACCTTC. It yields the protein CASSYSNAGNYGYTF.

This clone was seen just once. The chain couples TRBV2 to TRBJ1-1, with TRBD1 matching 7 bases. This CDR3 contains 14 residues. Trimming removed 6 bases from V and 8 bases from J; junction bases left unmatched: 12. Germline V gives CDR1 SNHLY, CDR2 FYNNEI. CDR3 bases: TGTGCCAGCAGGGTTGAAACAGGGGCCGGGGAAGCTTTCTTT. This encodes CASRVETGAGEAFF.

The V gene is TRBV18, the J gene TRBJ2-7; D is unresolved. Germline V gives CDR1 KGHSH, CDR2 LQKENI. Deletions cut 2 bases from V and 2 bases from J, with 7 bases between. CDR3 length equals 13 residues. CDR3 loop: CASSPTTAYEQYF. The CDR3 DNA is TGTGCCAGCTCACCAACTACTGCCTACGAGCAGTACTTC.

Only a few counts were recorded for this clone. The rearrangement links TRBV23-1 to TRBJ1-2; no clear D. TRBV23-1 is flagged as an ORF with uncertain function. Trimming pared 4 bases from V and 9 bases from J, leaving 15 bases between. CDR3 length equals 13 residues. CDR3 sequence reads: CASSRGPRESYTF. The DNA of the CDR3 is TGCGCCAGCAGTCGAGGACCGAGGGAGAGCTACACCTTC.